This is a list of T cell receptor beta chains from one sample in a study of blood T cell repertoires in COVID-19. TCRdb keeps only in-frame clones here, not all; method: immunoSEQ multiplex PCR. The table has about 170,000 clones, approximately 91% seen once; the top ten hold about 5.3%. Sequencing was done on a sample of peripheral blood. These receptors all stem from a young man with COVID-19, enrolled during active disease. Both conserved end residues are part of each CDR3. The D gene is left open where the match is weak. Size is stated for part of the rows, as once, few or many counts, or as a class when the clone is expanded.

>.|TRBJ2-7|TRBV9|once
CASSVGGRGSYEQYF
TGTGCCAGCAGCGTAGGGGGCAGGGGATCATACGAGCAGTACTTC
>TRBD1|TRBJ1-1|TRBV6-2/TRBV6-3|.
CASSPPYRGGTEAFF
TGTGCCAGCAGTCCCCCATACAGGGGGGGTACTGAAGCTTTCTTT
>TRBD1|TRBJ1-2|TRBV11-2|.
CASSRDRGTYGYTF
TGTGCCAGCAGCCGAGACAGGGGAACCTATGGCTACACCTTC
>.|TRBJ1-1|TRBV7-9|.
CASSLRGLLNTEAFF
TGTGCCAGCAGCTTACGGGGACTTCTGAACACTGAAGCTTTCTTT
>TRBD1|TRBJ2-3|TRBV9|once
CASSVDRGSDTQYF
TGTGCCAGCAGCGTAGACAGGGGCTCAGATACGCAGTATTTT
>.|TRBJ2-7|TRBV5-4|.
CASSLETRSYEQYF
TGTGCCAGCAGCTTGGAGACACGTTCCTACGAGCAGTACTTC
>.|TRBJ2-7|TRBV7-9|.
CASSFRQTYEQYF
TGTGCCAGCAGCTTCCGACAGACCTACGAGCAGTACTTC
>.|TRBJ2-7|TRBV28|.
CASSPQEGAYEQYF
TGTGCCAGCAGTCCCCAGGAAGGGGCTTACGAGCAGTACTTC
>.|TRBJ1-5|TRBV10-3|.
CAISESEVSGNQPQHF
TGTGCCATCAGTGAGTCCGAGGTTTCGGGCAATCAGCCCCAGCATTTT
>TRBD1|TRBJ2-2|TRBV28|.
CASSYTGGPNTGELFF
TGTGCCAGCAGTTATACAGGGGGCCCGAACACCGGGGAGCTGTTTTTT
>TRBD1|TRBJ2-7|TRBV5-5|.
CASSPGQGPYEQYF
TGTGCCAGCAGCCCAGGACAGGGGCCCTACGAGCAGTACTTC
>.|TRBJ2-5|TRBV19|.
CASQQGQETQYF
TGTGCCAGTCAACAGGGTCAAGAGACCCAGTACTTC
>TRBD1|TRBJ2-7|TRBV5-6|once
CASSSDRALRHEQYF
TGTGCCAGCAGCTCGGACAGGGCGTTAAGACACGAGCAGTACTTC
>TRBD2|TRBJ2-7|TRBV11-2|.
CATHLAGLGNEQYF
TGTGCCACCCATTTAGCGGGACTAGGGAACGAGCAGTACTTC
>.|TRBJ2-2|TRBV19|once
CASSIRQATSGELFF
TGTGCCAGTAGTATCCGACAGGCCACATCCGGGGAGCTGTTTTTT
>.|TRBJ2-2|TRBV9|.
CASSVITGELFF
TGTGCCAGCAGCGTTATCACCGGGGAGCTGTTTTTT
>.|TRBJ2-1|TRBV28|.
CASSSRETFPEDPKTRGIF
TGTGCCAGCAGTTCCCGGGAGACCTTCCCTGAAGACCCTAAGACGCGGGGTATCTTC
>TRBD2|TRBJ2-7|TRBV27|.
CASSPGGHEQYF
TGTGCCAGCAGTCCGGGGGGGCACGAGCAGTACTTC
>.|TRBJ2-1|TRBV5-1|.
CASSLAGSSYNEQFF
TGCGCCAGCAGCTTGGCCGGGAGCTCCTACAATGAGCAGTTCTTC
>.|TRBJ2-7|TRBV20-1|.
CSASPPKRDNSYEQYF
TGCAGTGCTAGTCCTCCCAAGCGGGACAACTCCTACGAGCAGTACTTC
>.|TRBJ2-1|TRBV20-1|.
CSARDYPEQFF
TGCAGTGCTAGAGATTATCCTGAGCAGTTCTTC
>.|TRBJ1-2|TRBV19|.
CASSPAGGLNYGYTF
TGTGCCAGTAGCCCCGCGGGGGGACTGAACTATGGCTACACCTTC
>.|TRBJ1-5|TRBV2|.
CASSEAFAVSNQPQHF
TGTGCCAGCAGTGAAGCGTTCGCGGTTAGCAATCAGCCCCAGCATTTT
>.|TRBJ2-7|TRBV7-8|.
CASSLAGVSYEQYF
TGTGCCAGCAGCTTAGCGGGAGTGTCTTACGAGCAGTACTTC
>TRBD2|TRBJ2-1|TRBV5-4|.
CASSLGLAPNEQFF
TGTGCCAGCAGCTTGGGACTAGCGCCCAATGAGCAGTTCTTC
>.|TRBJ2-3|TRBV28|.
CASSPRLDTQYF
TGTGCCAGCAGTCCCAGACTAGATACGCAGTATTTT
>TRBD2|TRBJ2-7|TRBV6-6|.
CASSRGTSGSRAYEQYF
TGTGCCAGCAGTCGGGGGACTAGCGGGAGTAGGGCGTACGAGCAGTACTTC
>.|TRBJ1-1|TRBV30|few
CAWSGPGLSTEAFF
TGTGCCTGGAGTGGTCCGGGACTCAGCACTGAAGCTTTCTTT
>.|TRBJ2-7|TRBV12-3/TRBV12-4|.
CASSLFGGYEQYF
TGTGCCAGCAGTTTATTTGGGGGGTACGAGCAGTACTTC
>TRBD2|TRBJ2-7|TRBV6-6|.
CASSYWREWGYEQYF
TGTGCCAGCAGTTACTGGCGGGAGTGGGGATACGAGCAGTACTTC
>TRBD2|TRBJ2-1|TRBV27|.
CASSFITSGQGEQFF
TGTGCCAGCAGTTTTATCACTAGCGGCCAGGGTGAGCAGTTCTTC
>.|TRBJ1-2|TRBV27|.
CASSPRQGPPNDYGYTF
TGTGCCAGCAGCCCACGTCAGGGCCCCCCAAACGACTATGGCTACACCTTC
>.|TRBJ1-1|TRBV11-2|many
CASSLDRDTEAFF
TGTGCCAGCAGCTTAGACAGGGACACTGAAGCTTTCTTT
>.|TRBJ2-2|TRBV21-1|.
CASSENPPRGTSGTQELFF
TGTGCCAGCAGCGAAAACCCCCCCCGGGGGACTAGCGGGACGCAGGAGCTGTTTTTT
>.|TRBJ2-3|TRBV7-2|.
CASSPSGTSTDTQYF
TGTGCCAGCAGCCCCTCCGGGACTAGCACAGATACGCAGTATTTT
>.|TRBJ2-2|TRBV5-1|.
CASSLRFRRQNTGELFF
TGCGCCAGCAGCTTGCGTTTTCGCAGGCAGAACACCGGGGAGCTGTTTTTT
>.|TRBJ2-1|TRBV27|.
CASSSLYNEQFF
TGTGCCAGCAGTTCCCTCTACAATGAGCAGTTCTTC
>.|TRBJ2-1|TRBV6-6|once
CASSRSRQVLQDEQFF
TGTGCCAGCAGTAGGTCTCGACAGGTCCTACAGGATGAGCAGTTCTTC
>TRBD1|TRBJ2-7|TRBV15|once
CATKQRGGPYEQYF
TGTGCCACCAAACAGCGAGGGGGCCCCTACGAGCAGTACTTC
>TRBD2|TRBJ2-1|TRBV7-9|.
CASSLSGSTNEQFF
TGTGCCAGCAGCTTAAGCGGGAGCACCAATGAGCAGTTCTTC
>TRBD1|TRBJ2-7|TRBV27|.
CASSAKLPGQGSYEQYF
TGTGCCAGCAGTGCCAAACTCCCGGGACAGGGATCCTACGAGCAGTACTTC
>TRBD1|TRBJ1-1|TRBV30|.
CAWSPAWDRESHEAFF
TGTGCCTGGAGTCCTGCCTGGGACAGGGAAAGTCATGAAGCTTTCTTT
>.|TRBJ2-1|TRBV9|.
CASSFAWGQTDEQFF
TGTGCCAGCAGCTTCGCCTGGGGGCAAACAGATGAGCAGTTCTTC
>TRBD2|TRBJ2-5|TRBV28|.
CASSGRTSGQETQYF
TGTGCCAGCAGTGGGAGGACTAGCGGACAAGAGACCCAGTACTTC
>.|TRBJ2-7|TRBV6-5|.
CASSYRMGRVVEQYF
TGTGCCAGCAGTTACAGGATGGGCAGGGTCGTCGAGCAGTACTTC
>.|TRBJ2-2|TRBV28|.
CASSSPRELFF
TGTGCCAGCAGTTCCCCTAGGGAGCTGTTTTTT
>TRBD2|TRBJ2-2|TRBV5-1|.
CASSLSSSGDTGELFF
TGCGCCAGCAGCTTGTCTTCTAGCGGGGACACCGGGGAGCTGTTTTTT
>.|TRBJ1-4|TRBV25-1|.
CASSESSGLLVGKLLF
TGTGCCAGCAGTGAATCTTCAGGGTTACTCGTGGGAAAACTGCTTTTT
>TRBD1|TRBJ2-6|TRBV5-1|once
CASSSPGQGSFGANVLTF
TGCGCCAGCAGCTCCCCGGGACAGGGTTCTTTCGGGGCCAACGTCCTGACTTTC